This passage covers 21 T cell receptor beta chains from one sample sequenced in a study of pediatric ulcerative colitis. The data were produced by immunoSEQ multiplex PCR, yet TCRdb's version contains in-frame clones alone and is incomplete. The sample yields 36,000 or so clones, around 78% seen once. Rectal tissue came from one to two pinch biopsies taken at colonoscopy. The sample consisted of gut tissue. These receptors were obtained from a boy between 5 and 17 years old with moderate ulcerative colitis.

On this clone: At one end the junction does not follow the germline gene, possibly because of a read error. The chain recombines TRBV7-7 with TRBJ2-5; TRBD2 agrees at 8 bases. Germline values: CDR1 SSHAT, CDR2 FNYEAQ (reference sequence). The CDR3 is made up of 15 amino acids. The CDR3 nucleotides are TGTGCTAGCAGCCCGGGCGGGGGGTTACATGAGACCCAGTACTTC. Its protein product is CASSPGGGLHETQYF. The complete variable domain, with remaining parts taken from reference TRBV7-7 and TRBJ2-5, reads GAGVSQSPRYKVTKRGQDVTLRCDPISSHATLYWYQQALGQGPEFLTYFNYEAQPDKSGLPSDRFSAERPEGSISTLTIQRTEQRDSAMYRCASSPGGGLHETQYFGPGTRLLVL.

This clone has a single count. This chain uses TRBV5-8 with TRBJ2-1; 9 nucleotides match TRBD1. CDR3 length: 15 amino acids. Per germline, CDR1 SGHTS and CDR2 YDEGEE. V gave up 3 bases and J gave up 6 bases; unmatched junction bases: 7. The CDR3 DNA is TGTGCCAGCAGCTGGGGGACAGGGTGGGGCAATGAGCAGTTCTTC. Protein: CASSWGTGWGNEQFF.

The chain recombines TRBV11-3 with TRBJ2-2; a possible D gene is TRBD1 (6 bases). Germline CDR1 and CDR2: SGHNT and YENEEA. Trimming removed 3 bases from V and 0 bases from J, with 20 bases in between. This CDR3 is 19 amino acids long. The CDR3 protein is CASSFPSSGQHSNTGELFF. The CDR3 coding sequence is TGTGCCAGCAGCTTCCCGTCCTCGGGACAACATTCGAACACCGGGGAGCTGTTTTTT.

The CDR3 loop reads CASSLSGVESYEQYF. The CDR3 DNA is TGCGCCAGCAGCTTGTCCGGGGTTGAGTCCTACGAGCAGTACTTC. The chain employs TRBV5-1 and TRBJ2-7; D perhaps matches TRBD2 (5 bases). Germline assignment: CDR1 SGHRS and CDR2 YFSETQ. The CDR3 is made up of 15 amino acids. The V end lost 1 base, the J end lost 1 base, and 12 bases lay between the germline ends. The full variable domain, with the rest looked up from reference TRBV5-1 and TRBJ2-7, is KAGVTQTPRYLIKTRGQQVTLSCSPISGHRSVSWYQQTPGQGLQFLFEYFSETQRNKGNFPGRFSGRQFSNSRSEMNVSTLELGDSALYLCASSLSGVESYEQYFGPGTRLTVT.

The chain recombines TRBV9 with TRBJ2-2, with 7 bases matching TRBD2. The V gene's germline CDR1 is SGDLS and CDR2 YYNGEE. This CDR3 is built from 16 residues. V shed 3 bases, J shed 4 bases, and the junction held 9 bases outside the gene matches. DNA of the CDR3: TGTGCCAGCAGCGCTCCCGGGGGGATCCGCACCGGGGAGCTGTTTTTT. Its translation is CASSAPGGIRTGELFF.

This chain links TRBV28 with TRBJ1-5; 8 bases line up with TRBD1. The ends lost 6 bases at V and 0 bases at J; junction bases unmatched: 13. The CDR3 length is 18 residues. Germline V lookup: CDR1 MDHEN, CDR2 SYDVKM. The CDR3 reads CASSQRTGRRVSNQPQHF. The CDR3 DNA sequence: TGTGCCAGCAGCCAAAGGACAGGGCGGAGGGTTAGCAATCAGCCCCAGCATTTT.

The rearrangement links TRBV7-9 to TRBJ1-6, with 7 nucleotides matching TRBD1. With V trimmed by 3 bases and J by 3 bases, 14 bases remained unmatched. Germline assignment: CDR1 SEHNR and CDR2 FQNEAQ (reference sequence). The CDR3 covers 19 residues. DNA for the CDR3: TGTGCCAGCAGCTTCTTGGGACAGTCTTCTTGGGGCTATAATTCACCCCTCCACTTT. Translation: CASSFLGQSSWGYNSPLHF.

The chain is built from TRBV5-1 and TRBJ1-2; tentatively, D is TRBD1 (5 bases). This CDR3 region has 14 residues. V was clipped by 5 bases and J by 2 bases, with 13 bases between them. Germline CDR1 reads SGHRS; CDR2 reads YFSETQ. CDR3: CASRGEGPNYGYTF. In DNA form, the CDR3 reads TGCGCCAGCAGAGGGGAGGGACCGAACTATGGCTACACCTTC.

The chain couples TRBV5-4 to TRBJ1-2; D uncertain. CDR1 and CDR2 from the germline V gene are SGHNT and YYREEE (reference sequence). The CDR3 is made up of 14 amino acids. V was shortened by 5 bases and J by 2 bases, with 13 bases between the two germline ends. The CDR3 loop is CASRFQAGNYGYTF. CDR3 DNA sequence: TGTGCCAGCAGGTTCCAGGCGGGGAACTATGGCTACACCTTC. Full variable domain (missing parts from reference TRBV5-4 and TRBJ1-2): ETGVTQSPTHLIKTRGQQVTLRCSSQSGHNTVSWYQQALGQGPQFIFQYYREEENGRGNFPPRFSGLQFPNYSSELNVNALELDDSALYLCASRFQAGNYGYTFGSGTRLTVV.

The CDR3 spells CASMGANSYNEQFF. The CDR3 bases are TGTGCCAGCATGGGGGCGAACTCCTACAATGAGCAGTTCTTC. V and J are TRBV7-8 and TRBJ2-1; a weak D match, TRBD1 (6 bases). The ends were cut back, 7 bases at V and 0 bases at J, with 10 bases in the middle. Germline CDR1 SGHVS, CDR2 FQNEAQ. This CDR3 is 14 amino acids long.

This rearrangement joins TRBV2 to TRBJ1-6; D remains ambiguous. The CDR3 covers 15 residues. The germline V gene has CDR1 SNHLY and CDR2 FYNNEI. The V gene lost 9 bases and the J gene lost 2 bases, with 14 bases spanning the gap. The CDR3 loop reads CASRRLGTYNSPLHF. CDR3 in DNA: TGTGCCAGTAGAAGGTTGGGCACCTATAATTCACCCCTCCACTTT.

This clone was seen once. The V call is TRBV6-5, the J call TRBJ2-5; D not certain. This CDR3 spans 12 amino acids. Germline assignment: CDR1 MNHEY and CDR2 SVGAGI. V lost 2 bases to trimming and J lost 5 bases, with 6 bases between them. The CDR3 loop reads CASSYDWETQYF. The CDR3 bases are TGTGCCAGCAGTTACGATTGGGAGACCCAGTACTTC.

The V and J genes are TRBV19 and TRBJ1-5, with TRBD1 matching over 7 bases. CDR1 is LNHDA, CDR2 SQIVND, per germline (reference sequence). The V segment lost 4 bases and the J segment 9 bases; nucleotides outside the gene matches: 6. The CDR3 runs to 13 residues. The CDR3 is CASSRGDSRPQHF. The CDR3 DNA reads TGTGCCAGTAGTAGGGGGGACAGCCGGCCCCAGCATTTT.

The sample holds one count of this clone. V is TRBV19 and J is TRBJ1-1, with 7 bases lining up with TRBD1. This CDR3 has 13 residues. Germline V gives CDR1 LNHDA, CDR2 SQIVND (reference sequence). The trim removed 10 bases at V and 5 bases at J, leaving 10 bases unmatched. CDR3 DNA sequence: TGTGCCACCGACAACAGGGGCGGAACTGAAGCTTTCTTT. Protein: CATDNRGGTEAFF.

The V and J genes are TRBV19 and TRBJ1-1, with a possible D match to TRBD1 (5 bases). The V gene lost 5 bases and the J gene lost 0 bases, with 13 bases spanning the gap. Germline V gene lookup returns CDR1 LNHDA and CDR2 SQIVND (reference sequence). The CDR3 totals 15 residues. CDR3 protein: CASSAQGRLNTEAFF. The CDR3 DNA reads TGTGCCAGTAGTGCCCAGGGACGGCTGAACACTGAAGCTTTCTTT.

Concerning this clone: An end of the junction differs from the germline gene, which may be a read error. This sample includes further DNA sequences coding for the same CDR3. The rearrangement uses TRBV5-1 and TRBJ2-1; D is unresolved. Germline CDR1 reads SGHRS; CDR2 reads YFSETQ. The CDR3 extends over 12 amino acids. CDR3: CASSLDYNEQFF. Here the CDR3 DNA reads TGCGCCAGCAGTTTGGACTACAATGAGCAGTTCTTC.

This clone was counted between two and nine times. Different DNA sequences within this sample yield the same CDR3. The chain recombines TRBV10-3 with TRBJ1-5; D not resolved. The CDR3 runs to 13 residues. Germline loops: CDR1 ENHRY, CDR2 SYGVKD. Trimming pared 2 bases from V and 5 bases from J, leaving 7 bases between. CDR3 protein: CAISELLDQPQHF. In DNA form, the CDR3 reads TGTGCCATCAGTGAGCTCCTGGATCAGCCCCAGCATTTT.

This clone has a handful of counts. The chain recombines TRBV4-1 with TRBJ1-1; D call uncertain. Trimming took 4 bases from V and 2 from J, leaving 11 bases between them. Germline CDR1 and CDR2: MGHRA and YSYEKL. The CDR3 has 14 amino acids. CDR3 sequence reads: CASSPLTVNTEAFF. The DNA for the CDR3 is TGCGCCAGCAGCCCTTTAACTGTAAACACTGAAGCTTTCTTT.

This clone was observed once. The J gene is TRBJ2-7, the V gene TRBV15; TRBD1 matches at 8 bases. Per the germline V gene, CDR1 is LNHNV and CDR2 is YYDKDF (reference sequence). J gave up 0 bases and V 3 bases, and 7 bases lay outside the gene matches. This CDR3 contains 16 residues. DNA of the CDR3: TGTGCCACCAGCAGGAGACAGGGGACGAACTCCTACGAGCAGTACTTC. Its protein product is CATSRRQGTNSYEQYF.

J is TRBJ1-2 and V is TRBV6-1; TRBD1 aligns across 9 bases. CDR3 length: 16 amino acids. The ends lost 2 bases at V and 4 bases at J; junction bases unmatched: 8. CDR1 MNHNS and CDR2 SASEGT come from the germline V gene. CDR3 sequence reads: CASSELRQGVLYGYTF. Written as DNA, the CDR3 is TGTGCCAGCAGTGAACTAAGACAGGGGGTACTCTATGGCTACACCTTC.

The chain recombines TRBV11-2 with TRBJ2-5; TRBD2 aligns across 12 bases. The length of the CDR3 is 17 residues. The germline gives CDR1 SGHAT, CDR2 FQNNGV. The ends lost 1 base at V and 4 bases at J; junction bases unmatched: 7. The DNA of the CDR3 is TGTGCCAGCAGCTTAGTCCCCATGACTAGCGGGAGAGAGACCCAGTACTTC. As protein: CASSLVPMTSGRETQYF.